This T cell receptor (beta chain) originates from a study of T-cell memory formation after mild COVID-19. This CDR3 spans 15 amino acids. Trimming cost V 5 bases and J 0 bases; bases outside gene matches: 6. Germline-derived CDR1 and CDR2 are SNHLY and FYNNEI. This clonotype was observed a few times. TCRdb fed the 5' RACE reads into MiXCR, producing one record per CDR3 protein. The sample shows some 160,000 distinct CDR3 sequences, 10% to 15% of them seen only once. The genes are TRBV2 and TRBJ2-5; 7 nucleotides line up with TRBD1. The clonotype was recovered from a man aged 18 to 30 who had mild COVID-19 (a few samples of this study predate the infection). Cell type and time point are not known. Sequenced sample: PBMCs or a T cell subset sorted from them (not recorded which). This CDR3 reads CASSSSRGYQETQYF. In DNA form, the CDR3 reads TGTGCCAGCAGTTCGAGCAGGGGGTACCAAGAGACCCAGTACTTC.